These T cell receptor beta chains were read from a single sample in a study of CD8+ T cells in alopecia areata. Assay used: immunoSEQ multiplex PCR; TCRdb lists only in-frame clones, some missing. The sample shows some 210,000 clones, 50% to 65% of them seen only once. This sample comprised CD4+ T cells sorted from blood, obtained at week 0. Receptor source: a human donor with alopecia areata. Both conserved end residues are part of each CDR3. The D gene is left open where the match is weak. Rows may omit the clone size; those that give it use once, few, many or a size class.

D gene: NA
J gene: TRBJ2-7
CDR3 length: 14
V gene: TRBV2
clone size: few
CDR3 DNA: TGTGCCAGCAGCCAGGGGGGGTCCTCCTACGAGCAGTACTTC
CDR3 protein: CASSQGGSSYEQYF

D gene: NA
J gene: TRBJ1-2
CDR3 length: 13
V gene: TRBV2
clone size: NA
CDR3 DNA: TGTGCCAGCAGTGAAACGCCCTTATCGGGCTACACCTTC
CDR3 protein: CASSETPLSGYTF

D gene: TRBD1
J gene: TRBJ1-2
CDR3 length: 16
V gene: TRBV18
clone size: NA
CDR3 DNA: TGTGCCAGCTCAAATGGGACAGGAGGGGGGATCTATGGCTACACCTTC
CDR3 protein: CASSNGTGGGIYGYTF

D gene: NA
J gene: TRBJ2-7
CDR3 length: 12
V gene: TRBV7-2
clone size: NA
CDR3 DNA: TGTGCCAGACAGCACAGGGTCTACGAGCAGTACTTC
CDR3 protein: CARQHRVYEQYF

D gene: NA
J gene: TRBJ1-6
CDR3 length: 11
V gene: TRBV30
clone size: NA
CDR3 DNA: TGTGCCTGGAGTCATGAATCACCCCTCCACTTT
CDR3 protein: CAWSHESPLHF

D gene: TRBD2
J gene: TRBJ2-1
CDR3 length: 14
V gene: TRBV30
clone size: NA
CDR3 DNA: TGTGCCTGGGGGAGCGGGGCCTCCTACAATGAGCAGTTCTTC
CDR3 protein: CAWGSGASYNEQFF

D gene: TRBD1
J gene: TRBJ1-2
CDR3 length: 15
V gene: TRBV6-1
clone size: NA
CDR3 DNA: TGTGCCAGCATAGTTACAGGGGTCCGTGCCCTGGGCTACACCTTC
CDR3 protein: CASIVTGVRALGYTF

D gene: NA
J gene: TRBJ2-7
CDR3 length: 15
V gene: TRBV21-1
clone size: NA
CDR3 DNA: TGTGCCAGCAGCACCCTGGGGGAACTCTCCTACGAGCAGTACTTC
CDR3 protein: CASSTLGELSYEQYF

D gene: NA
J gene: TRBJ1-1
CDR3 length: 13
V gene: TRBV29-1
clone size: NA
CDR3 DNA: TGCAGCGTTGTGAGGGGAGCGGACACTGAAGCTTTCTTT
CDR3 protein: CSVVRGADTEAFF

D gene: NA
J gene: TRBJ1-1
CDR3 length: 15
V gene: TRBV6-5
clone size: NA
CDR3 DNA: TGTGCCAGCAGTTACCATAAGTCGGGTTCCAGTGAAGCTTTCTTT
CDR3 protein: CASSYHKSGSSEAFF

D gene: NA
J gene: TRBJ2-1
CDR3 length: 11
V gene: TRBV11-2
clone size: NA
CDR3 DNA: TGTGCCAGCACCCCCTCTCGTGAGCAGTTCTTC
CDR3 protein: CASTPSREQFF

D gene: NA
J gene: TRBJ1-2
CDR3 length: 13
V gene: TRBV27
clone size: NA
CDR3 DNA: TGTGCCAGCAGTTTTGGGCGGAACTATGGCTACACCTTC
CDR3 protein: CASSFGRNYGYTF

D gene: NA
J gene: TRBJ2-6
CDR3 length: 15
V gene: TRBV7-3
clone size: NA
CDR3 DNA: TGTGCCAGCAGCAGCATAGTGCGCGGGGCCAACGTCCTGACTTTC
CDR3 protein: CASSSIVRGANVLTF

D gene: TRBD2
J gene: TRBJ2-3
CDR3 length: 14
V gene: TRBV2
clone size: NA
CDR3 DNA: TGTGCCAGCAAGGGGGAACTAGCGGGAGATACGCAGTATTTT
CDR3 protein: CASKGELAGDTQYF

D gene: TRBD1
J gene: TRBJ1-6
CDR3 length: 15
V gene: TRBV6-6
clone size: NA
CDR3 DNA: TGTGCCAGCAGCCAAGGACAGGGTAGAAATTCACCCCTCCACTTT
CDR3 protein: CASSQGQGRNSPLHF

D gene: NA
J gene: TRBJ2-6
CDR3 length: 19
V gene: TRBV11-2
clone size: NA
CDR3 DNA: TGTGCCAGCAGCCCTCGCTGGACCATGGACAGCTCTGGGGCCAACGTCCTGACTTTC
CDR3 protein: CASSPRWTMDSSGANVLTF

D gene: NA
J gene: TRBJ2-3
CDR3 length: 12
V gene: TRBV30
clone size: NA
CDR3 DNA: TGTGCCTGGAGTATCTGGCGAGATACGCAGTATTTT
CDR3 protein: CAWSIWRDTQYF

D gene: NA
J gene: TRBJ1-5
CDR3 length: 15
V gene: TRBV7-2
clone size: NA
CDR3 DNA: TGTGCCAGCAGCGTCCAGGCCGGGGGGAATCAGCCCCAGCATTTT
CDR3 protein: CASSVQAGGNQPQHF

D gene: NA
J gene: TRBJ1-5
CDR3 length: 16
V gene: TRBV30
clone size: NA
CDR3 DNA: TGTGCCTGGAGGGAGAAACTGGACAGCAGAAATCAGCCCCAGCATTTT
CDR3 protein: CAWREKLDSRNQPQHF

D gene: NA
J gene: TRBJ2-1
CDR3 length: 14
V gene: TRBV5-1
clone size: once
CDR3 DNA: TGCGCCAGCAGCTTGGATTCTCCCTACAATGAGCAGTTCTTC
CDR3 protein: CASSLDSPYNEQFF

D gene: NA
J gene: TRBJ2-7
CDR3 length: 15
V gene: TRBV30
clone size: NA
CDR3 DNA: TGTGCCTGGAGTTTAGGGGGAACAGGGTCCTACGAGCAGTACTTC
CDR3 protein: CAWSLGGTGSYEQYF

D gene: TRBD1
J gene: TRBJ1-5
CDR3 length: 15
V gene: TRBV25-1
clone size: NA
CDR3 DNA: TGTGCCAGCAGTCGTTTCGGACAGGACAATCAGCCCCAGCATTTT
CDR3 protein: CASSRFGQDNQPQHF

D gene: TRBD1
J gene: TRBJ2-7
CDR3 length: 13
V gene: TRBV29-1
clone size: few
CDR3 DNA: TGCAGCGCTGCGGACAGGGGGAGGTACGAGCAGTACTTC
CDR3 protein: CSAADRGRYEQYF

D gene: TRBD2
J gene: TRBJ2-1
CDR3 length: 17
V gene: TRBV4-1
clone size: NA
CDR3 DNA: TGCGCCAGCAGCCAAGACCGAACTAGCGGGAGTTCGCATGAGCAGTTCTTC
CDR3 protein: CASSQDRTSGSSHEQFF

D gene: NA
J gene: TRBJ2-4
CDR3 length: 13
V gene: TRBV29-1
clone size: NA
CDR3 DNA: TGCAGCGTTGTTGGTAGCGCCAAAAACATTCAGTACTTC
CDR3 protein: CSVVGSAKNIQYF

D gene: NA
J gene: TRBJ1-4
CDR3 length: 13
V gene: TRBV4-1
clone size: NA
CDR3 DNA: TGCGCCAGCAGCCAAACACGAAGTGAAAAACTGTTTTTT
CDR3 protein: CASSQTRSEKLFF

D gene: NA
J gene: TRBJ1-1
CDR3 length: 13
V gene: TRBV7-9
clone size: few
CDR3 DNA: TGTGCCAGCGGTGACCTTTTGAACACTGAAGCTTTCTTT
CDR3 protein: CASGDLLNTEAFF

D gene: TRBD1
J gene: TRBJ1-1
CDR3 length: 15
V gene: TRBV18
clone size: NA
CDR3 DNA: TGTGCCAGCTCACCTATCCAGGGGGCGATGACTGAAGCTTTCTTT
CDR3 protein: CASSPIQGAMTEAFF

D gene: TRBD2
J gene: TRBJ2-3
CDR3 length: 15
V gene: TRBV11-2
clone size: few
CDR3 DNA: TGTGCCAGCAGCTTAGCGGGAGGGCCGACAGATACGCAGTATTTT
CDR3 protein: CASSLAGGPTDTQYF

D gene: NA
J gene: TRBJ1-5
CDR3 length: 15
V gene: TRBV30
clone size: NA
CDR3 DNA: TGTGCCTGGAGCACCTCGGGACAACGCAATCAGCCCCAGCATTTT
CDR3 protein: CAWSTSGQRNQPQHF

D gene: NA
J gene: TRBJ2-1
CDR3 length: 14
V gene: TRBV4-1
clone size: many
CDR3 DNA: TGCGCCAGCACCCGGGGGTTAGGGAACAATGAGCAGTTCTTC
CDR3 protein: CASTRGLGNNEQFF

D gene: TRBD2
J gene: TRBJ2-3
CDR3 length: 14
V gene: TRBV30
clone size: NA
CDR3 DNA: TGTGCCCTATCGGGCGGGGGGGTCTCAGATACGCAGTATTTT
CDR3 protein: CALSGGGVSDTQYF

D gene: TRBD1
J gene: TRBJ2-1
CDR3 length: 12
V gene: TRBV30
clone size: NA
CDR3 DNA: TGTGCCTGGAGTGGGACAGGGACTGAGCAGTTCTTC
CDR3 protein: CAWSGTGTEQFF

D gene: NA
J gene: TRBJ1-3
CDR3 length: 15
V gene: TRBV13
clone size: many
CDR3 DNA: TGTGCCAGCAGCTTCGGACGGACCTCTGGAAACACCATATATTTT
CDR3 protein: CASSFGRTSGNTIYF

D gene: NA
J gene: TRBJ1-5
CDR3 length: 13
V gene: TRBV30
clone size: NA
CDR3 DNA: TGTGCCTGGAGTGTAGGGGACGATCAGCCCCAGCATTTT
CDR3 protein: CAWSVGDDQPQHF

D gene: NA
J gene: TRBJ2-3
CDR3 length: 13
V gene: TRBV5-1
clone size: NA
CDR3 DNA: TGCGCCAGCAGCTTTTCCCGCACAGATACGCAGTATTTT
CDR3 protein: CASSFSRTDTQYF

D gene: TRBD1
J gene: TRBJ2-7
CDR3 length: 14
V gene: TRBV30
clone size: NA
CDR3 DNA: TGTGCCTCGAAGGACAGGGCCCCTTTCTACGAGCAGTACTTC
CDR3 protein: CASKDRAPFYEQYF

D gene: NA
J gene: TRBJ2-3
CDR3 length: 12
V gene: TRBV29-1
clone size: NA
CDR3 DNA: TGCAGCGGGACTGGTTACACAGATACGCAGTATTTT
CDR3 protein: CSGTGYTDTQYF

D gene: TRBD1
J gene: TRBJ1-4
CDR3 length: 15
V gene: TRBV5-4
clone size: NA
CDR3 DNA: TGTGCCAGCAGCTTGGCCGGGACAGCTAATGAAAAACTGTTTTTT
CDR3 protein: CASSLAGTANEKLFF

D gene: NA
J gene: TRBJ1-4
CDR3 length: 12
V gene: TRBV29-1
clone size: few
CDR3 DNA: TGCAGCGTTGAAGATGAGGGAGAAAAACTGTTTTTT
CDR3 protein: CSVEDEGEKLFF

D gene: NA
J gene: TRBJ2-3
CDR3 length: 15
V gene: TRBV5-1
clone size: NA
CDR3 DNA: TGCGCCAGCAGCACCTTCCGAGGGGCCGAGGATACGCAGTATTTT
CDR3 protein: CASSTFRGAEDTQYF

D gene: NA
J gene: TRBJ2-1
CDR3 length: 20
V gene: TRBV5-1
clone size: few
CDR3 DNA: TGCGCCAGCAGCTCTCAAAGAAAGGGACTGTCTCTTCGTACCTACAATGAGCAGTTCTTC
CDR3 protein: CASSSQRKGLSLRTYNEQFF

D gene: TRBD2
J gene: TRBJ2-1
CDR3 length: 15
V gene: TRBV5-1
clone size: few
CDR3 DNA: TGCGCCAGCAGCTTCCATAGCGGGGGGGCCGTTGAGCAGTTCTTC
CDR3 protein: CASSFHSGGAVEQFF

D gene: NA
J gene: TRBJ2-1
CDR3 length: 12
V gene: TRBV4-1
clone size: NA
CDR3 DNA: TGCGCCAGCAGCCAAATCTACAATGAGCAGTTCTTC
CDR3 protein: CASSQIYNEQFF

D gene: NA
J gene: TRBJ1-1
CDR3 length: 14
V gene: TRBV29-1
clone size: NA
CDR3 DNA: TGCAGCGTTGAAACCGGGACGGGGAACACTGAAGCTTTCTTT
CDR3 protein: CSVETGTGNTEAFF

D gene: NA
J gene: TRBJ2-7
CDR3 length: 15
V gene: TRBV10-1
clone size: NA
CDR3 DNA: TGCGCCAGCAGTGAGGGCCAGGACCCCTCCTACGAGCAGTACTTC
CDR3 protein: CASSEGQDPSYEQYF

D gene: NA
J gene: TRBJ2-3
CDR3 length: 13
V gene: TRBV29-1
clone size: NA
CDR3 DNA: TGCAGCGTTGGGACAGAAGGTCCAGATACGCAGTATTTT
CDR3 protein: CSVGTEGPDTQYF

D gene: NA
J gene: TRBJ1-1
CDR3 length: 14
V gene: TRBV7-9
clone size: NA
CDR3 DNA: TGTGCCAGCAGCTTAGTTGCAGGGGACACTGAAGCTTTCTTT
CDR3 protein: CASSLVAGDTEAFF

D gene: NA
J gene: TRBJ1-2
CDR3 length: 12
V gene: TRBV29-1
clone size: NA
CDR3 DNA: TGCAGCGTACAGGGCGCTTTCTATGGCTACACCTTC
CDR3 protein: CSVQGAFYGYTF

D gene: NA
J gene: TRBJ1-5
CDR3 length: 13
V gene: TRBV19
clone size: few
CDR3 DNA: TGTGCCAGTAGGAGGGCAGGGAGGCAGCCCCAGCATTTT
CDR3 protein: CASRRAGRQPQHF

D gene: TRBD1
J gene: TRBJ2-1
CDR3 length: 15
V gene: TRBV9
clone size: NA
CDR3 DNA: TGTGCCAGCAGTGAACGGGACAGGGTGATTAATGAGCAGTTCTTC
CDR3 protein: CASSERDRVINEQFF

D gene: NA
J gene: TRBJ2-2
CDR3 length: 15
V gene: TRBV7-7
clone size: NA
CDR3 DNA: TGTGCCAGCAGCCCGCAGCATTCGAACACCGGGGAGCTGTTTTTT
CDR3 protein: CASSPQHSNTGELFF

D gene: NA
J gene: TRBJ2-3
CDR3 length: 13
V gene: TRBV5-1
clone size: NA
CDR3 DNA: TGCGCCAGCAGCTTACAGGGTACAGATACGCAGTATTTT
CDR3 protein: CASSLQGTDTQYF

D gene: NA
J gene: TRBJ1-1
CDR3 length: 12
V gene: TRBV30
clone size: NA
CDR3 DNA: TGTGCCTGGAGCCCAGGGGACACTGAAGCTTTCTTT
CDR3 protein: CAWSPGDTEAFF

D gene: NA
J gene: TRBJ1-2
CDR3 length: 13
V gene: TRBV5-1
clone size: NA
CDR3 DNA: TGCGCCAGCAGCCCCACAGGGCCCTATGGCTACACCTTC
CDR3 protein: CASSPTGPYGYTF

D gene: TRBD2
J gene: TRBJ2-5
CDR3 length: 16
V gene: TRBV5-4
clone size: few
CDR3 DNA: TGTGCCAGCAGTCCTAGGACTAGCGGGAATGGGGAGACCCAGTACTTC
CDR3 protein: CASSPRTSGNGETQYF

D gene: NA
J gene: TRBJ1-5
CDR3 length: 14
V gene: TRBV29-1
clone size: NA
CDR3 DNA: TGCAGCGTTCCGGACGGTTTTAGCAATCAGCCCCAGCATTTT
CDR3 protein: CSVPDGFSNQPQHF

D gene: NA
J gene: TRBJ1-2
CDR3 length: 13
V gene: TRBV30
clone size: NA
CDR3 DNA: TGTGCCTGGAGTAGTAGCGGGAGAGGCGGCTACACCTTC
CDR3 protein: CAWSSSGRGGYTF

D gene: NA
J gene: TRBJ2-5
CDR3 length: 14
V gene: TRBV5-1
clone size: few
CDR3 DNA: TGCGCCAGCAGCTTCGGAGGGAGAGGGGAGACCCAGTACTTC
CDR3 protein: CASSFGGRGETQYF

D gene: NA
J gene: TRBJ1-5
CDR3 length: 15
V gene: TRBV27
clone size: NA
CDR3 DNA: TGTGCCAGCAGTTTATCGGGGGGGGTCGCTCAGCCCCAGCATTTT
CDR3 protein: CASSLSGGVAQPQHF